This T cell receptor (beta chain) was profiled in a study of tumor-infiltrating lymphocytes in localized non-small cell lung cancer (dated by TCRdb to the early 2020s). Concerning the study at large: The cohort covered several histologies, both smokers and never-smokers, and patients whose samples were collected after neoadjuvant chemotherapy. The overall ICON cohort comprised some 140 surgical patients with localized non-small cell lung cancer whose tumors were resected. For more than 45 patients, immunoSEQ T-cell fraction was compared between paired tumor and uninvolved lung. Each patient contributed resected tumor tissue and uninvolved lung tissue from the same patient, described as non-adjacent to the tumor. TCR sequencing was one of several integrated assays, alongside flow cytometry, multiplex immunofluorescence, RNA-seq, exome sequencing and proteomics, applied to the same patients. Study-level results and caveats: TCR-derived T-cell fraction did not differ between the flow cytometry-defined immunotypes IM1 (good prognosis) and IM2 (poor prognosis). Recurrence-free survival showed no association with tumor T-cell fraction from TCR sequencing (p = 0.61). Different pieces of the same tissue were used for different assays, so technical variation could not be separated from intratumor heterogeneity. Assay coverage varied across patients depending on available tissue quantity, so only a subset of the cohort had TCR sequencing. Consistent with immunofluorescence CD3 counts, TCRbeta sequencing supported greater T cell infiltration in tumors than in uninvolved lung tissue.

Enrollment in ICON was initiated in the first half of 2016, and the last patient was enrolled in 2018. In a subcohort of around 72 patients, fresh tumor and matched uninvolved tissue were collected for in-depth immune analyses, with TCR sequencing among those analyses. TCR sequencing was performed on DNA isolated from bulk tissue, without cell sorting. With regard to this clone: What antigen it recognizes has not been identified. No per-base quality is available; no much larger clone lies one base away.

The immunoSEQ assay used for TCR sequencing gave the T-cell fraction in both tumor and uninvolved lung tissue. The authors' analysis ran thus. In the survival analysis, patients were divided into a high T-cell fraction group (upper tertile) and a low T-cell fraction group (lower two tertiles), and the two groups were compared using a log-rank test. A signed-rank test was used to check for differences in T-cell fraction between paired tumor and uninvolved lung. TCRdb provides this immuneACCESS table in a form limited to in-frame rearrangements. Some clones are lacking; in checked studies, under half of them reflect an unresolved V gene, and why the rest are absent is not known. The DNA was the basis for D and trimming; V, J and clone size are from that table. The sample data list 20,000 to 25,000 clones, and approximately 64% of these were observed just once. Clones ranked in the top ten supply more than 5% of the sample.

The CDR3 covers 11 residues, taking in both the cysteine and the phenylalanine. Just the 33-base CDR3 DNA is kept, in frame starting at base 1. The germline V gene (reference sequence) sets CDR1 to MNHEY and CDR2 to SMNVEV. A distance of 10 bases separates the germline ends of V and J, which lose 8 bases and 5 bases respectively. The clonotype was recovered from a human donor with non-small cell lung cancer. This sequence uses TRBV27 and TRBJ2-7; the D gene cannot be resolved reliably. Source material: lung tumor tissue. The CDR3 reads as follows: CASLFGHEQYF. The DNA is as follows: TGTGCCAGCCTCTTCGGTCACGAGCAGTACTTC.